The T cell receptor beta chain described here comes from a study of neurological immune-mediated disorders. This clonotype appeared many times. Antigen specificity is unknown. The study's findings and limits: No CDR3 amino acid sequences were shared by expanded clones across subjects, suggesting private repertoires in all groups.

For the sorted libraries, over 950,000 CD4+ or CD8+ T cells were used. The V gene's germline CDR1 is SQVTM and CDR2 ANQGSEA. CDR3 length: 13 residues. V lost 6 bases and J lost 5, with 16 bases in between. Each sequencing run yielded over 190 million TCR-beta sequences from 15-18 subjects. Each CDR3 protein gets one entry after TCRdb re-called the 5' RACE reads with MiXCR. The data hold over 25,000 distinct CDR3 sequences, with 20% to 25% observed a single time. This sequence was found in a man aged 50 or older with HTLV-1-associated myelopathy (HAM/TSP). The sample taken for sequencing was CD4+ T cells from blood. This chain links TRBV29-1 with TRBJ1-1, with D possibly matching TRBD1 (6 bases). The CDR3 protein is CSVEGDLVTEAFF. The CDR3 DNA reads TGCAGCGTCGAGGGGGATCTGGTGACTGAAGCTTTCTTT.